This T cell receptor beta chain was obtained from a study of blood T cell repertoires in COVID-19. Study background: Whether acute or convalescent, the COVID-19 samples came from the United States, Italy and Spain. T cells, B-cell-depleted T cells, or PBMCs supplied cDNA or gDNA.

There are 15 residues in the CDR3. Germline CDR1 SGHRS, CDR2 YFSETQ. Trimming at V came to 0 bases and at J to 6 bases, leaving 5 bases not matched to a gene. Participants came from under 30 US areas, aged about 18 to 89 years. Each participant's cohort was designated according to participant-reported clinical history. This clone was picked up one time. The table came from immunoSEQ multiplex PCR; TCRdb's copy has only in-frame clones and leaves some out. The sample holds roughly 240,000 clones, roughly 87% seen once. Sequenced input: PBMCs or T cells enriched from blood (not recorded which). The chain joins TRBV5-1 to TRBJ2-1, with TRBD2 identical over 8 bases. This receptor was obtained from a woman aged 25 to 45 with acute COVID-19. CDR3 coding DNA: TGCGCCAGCAGCTTGGTTCGGGAGGGAGGCAATGAGCAGTTCTTC. Its translation: CASSLVREGGNEQFF.